These T cell receptor beta chains were read from a single sample in a study of shared clonotypes between healthy human individuals. The repertoire was sequenced with immunoSEQ multiplex PCR; TCRdb's copy has only in-frame clones and lacks some. The table records under 1,100,000 clones, around 76% of them present only once. The specimen was memory CD4+ T cells sorted from blood. These receptors were obtained from a man younger than 30 in good health. The CDR3 runs from the conserved cysteine through the conserved F or W. D genes are given only for firm matches. Size values are once, few and many counts, or a class for expanded clones, and some rows have none.

size	D	V	J	DNA	CDR3
.	.	TRBV7-2	TRBJ2-7	TGTGCCAGCAGCTCTCAACCCTTCTCCTACGAGCAGTACTTC	CASSSQPFSYEQYF
once	.	TRBV19	TRBJ1-4	TGTGCCAGTAGTATTGGCGGGACCTTTAATGAAAAACTGTTTTTT	CASSIGGTFNEKLFF
.	TRBD2	TRBV5-1	TRBJ2-1	TGCGCCAGCAGCTTCCTGGGACTAGCCCGTGAGCAGTTCTTC	CASSFLGLAREQFF
few	.	TRBV18	TRBJ1-2	TGTGCCAGCTCATTGGCCAGGGACGTTCTCGGCGGCTACACCTTC	CASSLARDVLGGYTF
.	.	TRBV2	TRBJ1-1	TGTGCCAGCAGTGAAACCGGGACACTTGAAGCTTTCTTT	CASSETGTLEAFF
.	.	TRBV19	TRBJ2-7	TGTGCCAGTAGTCTCAGACACGAGCAGTACTTC	CASSLRHEQYF
.	.	TRBV2	TRBJ2-7	TGTGACAGCAGTGAGCAGTACGAGCAGTACTTC	CDSSEQYEQYF
.	TRBD1	TRBV27	TRBJ2-5	TGTGCCAGCAGCCACGCTGGAGGACAGGGAGAGACCCAGTACTTC	CASSHAGGQGETQYF
.	.	TRBV25-1	TRBJ1-6	TGTGCCAGCAGTGACATCGGGGGCGGGAATTCACCCCTCCACTTT	CASSDIGGGNSPLHF
.	.	TRBV7-2	TRBJ2-4	TGTGCCAGCAGCTTTATGGGGCGGGGTTCGAACATTCAGTACTTC	CASSFMGRGSNIQYF
.	.	TRBV7-8	TRBJ1-2	TGTGCCAGCAGCTTATCGCAGTGGGGGGTCACTAACTATGGCTACACCTTC	CASSLSQWGVTNYGYTF
.	.	TRBV19	TRBJ1-5	TGTGCCAGTAGTACCACCGACCGCAGCAATCAGCCCCAGCATTTT	CASSTTDRSNQPQHF
few	TRBD1	TRBV5-4	TRBJ1-5	TGTGCCAGCAGCTTCAGGGGGAGCAATCAGCCCCAGCATTTT	CASSFRGSNQPQHF
.	TRBD2	TRBV4-2	TRBJ2-7	TGTGCCAGCAGCCAAGATTTGGGACTAGCGGGGGGCACGAGCTCCTACGAGCAGTACTTC	CASSQDLGLAGGTSSYEQYF
many	.	TRBV30	TRBJ1-4	TGTGCCTGGAGTCCCGGAGACAGGCGTAATGAAAAACTGTTTTTT	CAWSPGDRRNEKLFF
.	.	TRBV6-1	TRBJ2-7	TGTGCCAGCAGTGAAGGTCTTTCGGCAGCGCCCAAGGGTAAGCTTTTC	CASSEGLSAAPKGKLF
once	.	TRBV5-1	TRBJ1-3	TGCGCCAGCAGCTTGGAACCGGGAGGGGGAAACACCATATATTTT	CASSLEPGGGNTIYF
.	TRBD2	TRBV5-1	TRBJ2-2	TGCGCCAGCAGCCCCAACAGCGGACTAGCTGGCGGGGAGCTGTTTTTT	CASSPNSGLAGGELFF
few	TRBD1	TRBV14	TRBJ1-4	TGTGCCAGCAGCCAAGCAGCAGGGGGAGGCGAAAAACTGTTTTTT	CASSQAAGGGEKLFF
.	.	TRBV2	TRBJ2-1	TGTGCCAGCAGTGAAGCGCTTCGGGTAGATGAGCAGTTCTTC	CASSEALRVDEQFF
.	TRBD1	TRBV23-1	TRBJ2-1	TGCGCCAGCAGTCAATCGCCGACAGGGTGTCCATATGAGCAGTTCTTC	CASSQSPTGCPYEQFF
.	.	TRBV6-5	TRBJ2-2	TGTGCCAGCAGTTATGCGCAGGTTCTAGGGACCGGGGAGCTGTTTTTT	CASSYAQVLGTGELFF
.	.	TRBV19	TRBJ1-6	TGTGCCAGTAGTGCAGCGGGGCTCCTTTCACCCCTCCACTTT	CASSAAGLLSPLHF
.	.	TRBV27	TRBJ1-6	TGTGCCAGCAGTTCAGGGTTCCCCTATAATTCACCCCTCCACTTT	CASSSGFPYNSPLHF
.	.	TRBV11-2	TRBJ2-5	TGTGCCAGCAGCTTAGGGGGTCCGGACCAAGAGACCCAGTACTTC	CASSLGGPDQETQYF
once	TRBD2	TRBV19	TRBJ2-5	TGTGCCAGTAGTCTAGCCTCACTAGCGGAAGAGACCCAGTACTTC	CASSLASLAEETQYF
.	TRBD1	TRBV4-1	TRBJ1-4	TGCGCCAGCAGCCGAGAGGGGGCAAGGGGGGTTCAAAATGAAAAACTGTTTTTT	CASSREGARGVQNEKLFF